This TCR beta chain was captured by sequencing in a study of CD8+ T cells in alopecia areata. PBMCs yielded sorted CD4+ and CD8+ T cells. It was cDNA, reverse transcribed from extracted RNA, that served as the sequencing template. The method was immunoSEQ multiplex PCR; TCRdb's version includes in-frame clones alone and lacks a portion of them. The table lists hundreds of thousands of clones, around three fifths of them singletons. The CDR3 extends over 14 amino acids. With V trimmed by 3 bases and J by 7 bases, 6 bases remained unmatched. Germline loops: CDR1 SGHAT, CDR2 FQDESV (reference sequence). The starting material was CD4+ T cells sorted from blood, obtained at week 0. The receptor comes from a human donor with alopecia areata. This chain joins TRBV11-1 and TRBJ2-1; the match to TRBD1 covers 7 bases. For the CDR3, the DNA is TGTGCCAGCAGCTTCGACACAGGGGTAAATGAGCAGTTCTTC. The encoded protein is CASSFDTGVNEQFF.